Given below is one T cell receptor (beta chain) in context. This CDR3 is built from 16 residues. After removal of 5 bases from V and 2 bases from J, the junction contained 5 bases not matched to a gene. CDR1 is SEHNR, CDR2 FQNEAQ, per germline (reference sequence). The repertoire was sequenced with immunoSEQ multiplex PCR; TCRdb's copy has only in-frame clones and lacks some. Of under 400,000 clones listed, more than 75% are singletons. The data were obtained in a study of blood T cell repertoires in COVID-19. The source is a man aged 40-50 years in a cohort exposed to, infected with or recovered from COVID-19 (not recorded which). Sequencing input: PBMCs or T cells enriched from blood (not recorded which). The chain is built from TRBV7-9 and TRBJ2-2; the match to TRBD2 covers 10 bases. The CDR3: CASSPLAGGNTGELFF. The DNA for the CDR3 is TGTGCCAGCAGCCCATTAGCGGGAGGAAACACCGGGGAGCTGTTTTTT.